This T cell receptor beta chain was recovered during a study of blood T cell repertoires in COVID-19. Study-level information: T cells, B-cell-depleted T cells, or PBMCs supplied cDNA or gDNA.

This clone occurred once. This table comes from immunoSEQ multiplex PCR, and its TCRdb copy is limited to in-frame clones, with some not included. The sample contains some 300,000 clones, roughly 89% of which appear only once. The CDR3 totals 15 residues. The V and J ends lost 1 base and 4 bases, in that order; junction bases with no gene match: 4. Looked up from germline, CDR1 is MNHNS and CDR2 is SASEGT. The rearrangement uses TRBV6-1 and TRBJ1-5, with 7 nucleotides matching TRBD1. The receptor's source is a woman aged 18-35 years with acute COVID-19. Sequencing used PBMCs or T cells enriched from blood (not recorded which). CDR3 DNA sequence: TGTGCCAGCAGTGAAGTGACAGGGAGGAATCAGCCCCAGCATTTT. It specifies CASSEVTGRNQPQHF.